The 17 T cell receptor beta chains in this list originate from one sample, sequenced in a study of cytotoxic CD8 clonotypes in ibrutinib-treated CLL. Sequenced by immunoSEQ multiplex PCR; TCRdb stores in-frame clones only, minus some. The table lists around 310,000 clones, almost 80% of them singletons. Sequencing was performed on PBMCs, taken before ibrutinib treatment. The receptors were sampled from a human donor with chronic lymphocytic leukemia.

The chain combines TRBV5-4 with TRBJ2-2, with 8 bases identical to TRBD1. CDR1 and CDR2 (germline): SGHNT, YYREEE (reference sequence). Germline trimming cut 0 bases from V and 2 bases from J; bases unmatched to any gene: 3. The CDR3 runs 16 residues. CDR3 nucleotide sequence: TGTGCCAGCAGCTTGGAGGGACAGGAAAACACCGGGGAGCTGTTTTTT. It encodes CASSLEGQENTGELFF.

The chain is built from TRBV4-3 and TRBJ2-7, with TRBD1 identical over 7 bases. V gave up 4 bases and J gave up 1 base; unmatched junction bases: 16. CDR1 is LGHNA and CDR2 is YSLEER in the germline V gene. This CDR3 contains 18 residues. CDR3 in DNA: TGCGCCAGCAGCCCACAACACACAACAGGGGAATTTTCCTACGAGCAGTACTTC. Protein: CASSPQHTTGEFSYEQYF.

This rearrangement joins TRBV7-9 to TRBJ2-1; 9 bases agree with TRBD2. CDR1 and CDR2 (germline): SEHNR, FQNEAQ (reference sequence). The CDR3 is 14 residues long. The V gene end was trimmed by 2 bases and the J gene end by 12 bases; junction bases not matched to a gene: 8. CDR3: CASSLSAGGFGQFF. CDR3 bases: TGTGCCAGCAGCTTATCGGCGGGAGGGTTCGGGCAGTTCTTC.

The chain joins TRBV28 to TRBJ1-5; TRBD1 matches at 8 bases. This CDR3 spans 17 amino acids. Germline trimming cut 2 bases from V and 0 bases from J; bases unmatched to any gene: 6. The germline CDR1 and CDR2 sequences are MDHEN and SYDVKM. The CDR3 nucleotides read TGTGCCAGCAGTTTAGGACAGGGACTTTATAGCAATCAGCCCCAGCATTTT. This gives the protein CASSLGQGLYSNQPQHF.

CDR3 protein: CASSRGTQRDTEAFF. CDR3 sequence (DNA): TGTGCCAGCAGCCGCGGGACCCAGAGGGACACTGAAGCTTTCTTT. The chain couples TRBV4-2 to TRBJ1-1, with D tentatively TRBD1 (5 bases). The CDR3 is 15 amino acids. Germline V CDR1 and CDR2: LGHNA, YNFKEQ. V lost 4 bases and J lost 3, with 15 bases in between.

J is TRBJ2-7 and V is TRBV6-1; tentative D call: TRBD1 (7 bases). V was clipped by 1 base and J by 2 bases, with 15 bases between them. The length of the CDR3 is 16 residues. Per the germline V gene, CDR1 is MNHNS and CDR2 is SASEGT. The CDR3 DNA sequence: TGTGCCAGCAGTGAAGGGCCTGCGGGGACAGCCTACGAGCAGTACTTC. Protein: CASSEGPAGTAYEQYF.

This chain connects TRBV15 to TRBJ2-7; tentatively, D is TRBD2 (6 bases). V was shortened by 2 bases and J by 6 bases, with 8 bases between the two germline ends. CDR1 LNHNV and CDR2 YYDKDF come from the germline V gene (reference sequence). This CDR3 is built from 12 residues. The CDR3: CATSRFSGEQYF. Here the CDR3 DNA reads TGTGCCACCAGCAGATTTAGCGGCGAGCAGTACTTC.

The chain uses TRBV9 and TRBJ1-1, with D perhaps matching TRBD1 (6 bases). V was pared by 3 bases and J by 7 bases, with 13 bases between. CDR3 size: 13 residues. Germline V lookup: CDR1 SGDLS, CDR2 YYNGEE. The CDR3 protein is CASSASGTSEAFF. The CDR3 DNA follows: TGTGCCAGCAGCGCTTCCGGGACAAGTGAAGCTTTCTTT.

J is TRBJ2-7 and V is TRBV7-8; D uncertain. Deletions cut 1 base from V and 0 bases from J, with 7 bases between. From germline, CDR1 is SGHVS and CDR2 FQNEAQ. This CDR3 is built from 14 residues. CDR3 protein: CASSLDHGSYEQYF. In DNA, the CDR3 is TGTGCCAGCAGCTTAGATCATGGCTCCTACGAGCAGTACTTC.

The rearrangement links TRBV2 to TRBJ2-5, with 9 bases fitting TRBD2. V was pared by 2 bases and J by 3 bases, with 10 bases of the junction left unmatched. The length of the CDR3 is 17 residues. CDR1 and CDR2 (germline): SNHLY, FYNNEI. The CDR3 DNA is TGTGCCAGCAGTGAAACAAAAGCGGGAGGAAGAGAAGAGACCCAGTACTTC. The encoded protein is CASSETKAGGREETQYF.

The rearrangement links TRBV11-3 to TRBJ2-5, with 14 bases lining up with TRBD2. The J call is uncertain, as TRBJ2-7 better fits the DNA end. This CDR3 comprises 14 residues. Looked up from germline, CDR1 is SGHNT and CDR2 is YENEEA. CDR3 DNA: TGTGCCAGCAGCGCCGGACTAGCGGGAGGCGAGCAGTACTTC. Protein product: CASSAGLAGGEQYF.

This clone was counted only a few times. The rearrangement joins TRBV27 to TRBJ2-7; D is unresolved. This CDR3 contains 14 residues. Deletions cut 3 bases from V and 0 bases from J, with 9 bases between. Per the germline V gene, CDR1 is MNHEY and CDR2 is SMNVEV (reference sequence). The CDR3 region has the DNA TGTGCCAGCAGTTTGTTTTGGAACTCCTACGAGCAGTACTTC. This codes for CASSLFWNSYEQYF.

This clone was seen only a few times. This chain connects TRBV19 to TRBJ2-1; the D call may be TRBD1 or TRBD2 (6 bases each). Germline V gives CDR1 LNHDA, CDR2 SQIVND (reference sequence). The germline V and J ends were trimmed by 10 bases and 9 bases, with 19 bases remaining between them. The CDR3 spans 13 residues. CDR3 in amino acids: CATAWARGGEQFF. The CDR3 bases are TGTGCCACCGCTTGGGCCAGGGGAGGTGAGCAGTTCTTC.

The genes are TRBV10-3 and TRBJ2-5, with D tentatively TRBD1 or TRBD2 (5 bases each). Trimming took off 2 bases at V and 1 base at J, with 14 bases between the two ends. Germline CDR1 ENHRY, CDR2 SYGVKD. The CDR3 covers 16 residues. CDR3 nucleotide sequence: TGTGCCATCAGTGAGCCTACCACTGGGGGCCAAGAGACCCAGTACTTC. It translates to CAISEPTTGGQETQYF.

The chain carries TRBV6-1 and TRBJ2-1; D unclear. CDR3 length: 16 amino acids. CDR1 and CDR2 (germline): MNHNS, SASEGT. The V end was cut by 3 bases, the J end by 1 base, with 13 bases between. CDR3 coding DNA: TGTGCCAGCAGTGAGATAGTGGCGGTGTCCTACAATGAGCAGTTCTTC. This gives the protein CASSEIVAVSYNEQFF.

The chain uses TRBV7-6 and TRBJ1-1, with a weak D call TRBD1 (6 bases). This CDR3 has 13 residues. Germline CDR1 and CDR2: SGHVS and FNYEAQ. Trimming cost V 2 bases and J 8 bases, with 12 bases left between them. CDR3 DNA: TGTGCCAGCAGCTTAAGGTCCCAGGGGGAAGCTTTCTTT. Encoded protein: CASSLRSQGEAFF. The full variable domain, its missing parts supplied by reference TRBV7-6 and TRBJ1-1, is GAGVSQSPRYKVTKRGQDVALRCDPISGHVSLYWYRQALGQGPEFLTYFNYEAQQDKSGLPNDRFSAERPEGSISTLTIQRTEQRDSAMYRCASSLRSQGEAFFGQGTRLTVV.

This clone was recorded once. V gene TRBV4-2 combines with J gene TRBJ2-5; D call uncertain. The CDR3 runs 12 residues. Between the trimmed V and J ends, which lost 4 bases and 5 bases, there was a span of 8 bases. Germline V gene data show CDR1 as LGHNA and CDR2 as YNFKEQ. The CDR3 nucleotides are TGTGCCAGCAGCCGTGATTCCGAGACCCAGTACTTC. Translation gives CASSRDSETQYF.